A selection of T cell receptor beta chains follows, all from one sample in a study of T cells in localized non-small cell lung cancer. Method: immunoSEQ multiplex PCR; TCRdb's copy keeps in-frame clones and lacks some. This sample has roughly 25,000 clones, with roughly nine tenths found just once. Specimen: peripheral blood, collected before any cancer treatment. The receptors derive from a male donor at least 60 years old with stage I squamous cell lung carcinoma. Both conserved end residues are part of each CDR3. The D gene is left open where the match is weak. Expanded clones get a size class; other rows say once, few or many, or leave the size out.

>-|-|TRBJ2-7|TRBV30
CAWSPGQDYEQYF
TGTGCCTGGAGCCCTGGACAAGATTACGAGCAGTACTTC
>-|TRBD2|TRBJ2-7|TRBV27
CASSQGSGIHYEQYF
TGTGCCAGCAGTCAGGGTAGCGGGATCCACTACGAGCAGTACTTC
>-|TRBD2|TRBJ2-3|TRBV15
CATSRGRVAGGADTQYF
TGTGCCACCAGCAGAGGAAGGGTGGCGGGGGGCGCAGATACGCAGTATTTT
>-|TRBD1|TRBJ2-3|TRBV10-1
CASRRDRDSNTQYF
TGCGCCAGCAGGAGGGACAGGGATTCAAATACGCAGTATTTT
>-|-|TRBJ1-1|TRBV7-2
CASSLEGENTEAFF
TGTGCCAGCAGCTTAGAGGGAGAGAACACTGAAGCTTTCTTT
>-|-|TRBJ2-7|TRBV18
CASSSSDSYEQYF
TGTGCCAGCTCATCCTCGGACAGCTACGAGCAGTACTTC
>-|-|TRBJ2-7|TRBV9
CASSVGGALGLVHEQYF
TGTGCCAGCAGCGTAGGCGGGGCGCTTGGTCTTGTCCACGAGCAGTACTTC
>-|TRBD2|TRBJ2-7|TRBV28
CASSLEREGYEQYF
TGTGCCAGCAGCCTCGAGCGGGAGGGCTACGAGCAGTACTTC
>few|-|TRBJ2-7|TRBV5-4
CASSLDMQSYEQYF
TGTGCCAGCAGCTTGGATATGCAATCCTACGAGCAGTACTTC
>-|-|TRBJ2-4|TRBV5-6
CASSLDSYKNIQYF
TGTGCCAGCAGCTTGGACAGCTACAAAAACATTCAGTACTTC
>-|-|TRBJ1-6|TRBV18
CASSPSQDGGGSPLHF
TGTGCCAGCTCACCGTCACAGGATGGAGGTGGATCACCCCTCCACTTT
>-|-|TRBJ1-1|TRBV5-6
CASSLGAATGAFF
TGTGCCAGCAGCTTGGGGGCGGCCACAGGGGCTTTCTTT
>-|TRBD1|TRBJ2-3|TRBV5-8
CAGAREGASTDTQYF
TGTGCCGGCGCGCGAGAGGGGGCTAGCACAGATACGCAGTATTTT
>-|TRBD2|TRBJ2-1|TRBV6-5
CASSYTSGRANEQFF
TGTGCCAGCAGTTATACTAGCGGGAGGGCCAATGAGCAGTTCTTC
>-|-|TRBJ1-1|TRBV10-3
CAISESSGFMNTEAFF
TGTGCCATCAGTGAGTCCTCAGGCTTCATGAACACTGAAGCTTTCTTT
>-|-|TRBJ1-3|TRBV7-9
CASSLGVSGNTIYF
TGTGCCAGCAGCTTAGGAGTCTCTGGAAACACCATATATTTT
>-|-|TRBJ1-1|TRBV14
CASSQDRGATANTEAFF
TGTGCCAGCAGCCAAGATCGAGGCGCGACGGCGAACACTGAAGCTTTCTTT
>-|TRBD2|TRBJ2-1|TRBV7-9
CASSLGGRGMDEQFF
TGTGCCAGCAGCTTAGGCGGGAGGGGTATGGATGAGCAGTTCTTC
>-|-|TRBJ2-6|TRBV7-9
CASSLGPGSSSGANVLTF
TGTGCCAGCAGCTTAGGGCCGGGCTCCTCCTCTGGGGCCAACGTCCTGACTTTC
>once|-|TRBJ2-1|TRBV7-9
CASSHGRWFESSNEQFF
TGTGCCAGCAGCCACGGTAGGTGGTTCGAGAGTAGCAATGAGCAGTTCTTC
>-|-|TRBJ1-1|TRBV4-3
CASSQDWGRDAEAFF
TGCGCCAGCAGCCAAGACTGGGGGAGAGACGCTGAAGCTTTCTTT
>-|-|TRBJ2-3|TRBV7-9
CASRWTGELSTDTQYF
TGTGCCAGCAGGTGGACCGGAGAGCTAAGCACAGATACGCAGTATTTT